This T cell receptor (beta chain) was identified during a study of blood T cell repertoires in COVID-19. The V gene's germline CDR1 is SGHDN and CDR2 FVKESK. The CDR3 is 13 residues long. V was pared by 4 bases and J by 5 bases, with 11 bases between. Sequencing was performed with immunoSEQ multiplex PCR; in TCRdb, only in-frame clones are kept and a portion is missing. The table has 150,000 or so clones, approximately 86% seen once. Sequencing was carried out using PBMCs or T cells enriched from blood (not recorded which). The genes are TRBV14 and TRBJ2-5, with D tentatively TRBD2 (5 bases). The sequence was obtained from a woman aged 35 to 49 who had been exposed to COVID-19. The CDR3 DNA reads TGTGCCAGCAGCCTACTAGAGGCCGAGACCCAGTACTTC. As protein: CASSLLEAETQYF. Drawing the rest from reference TRBV14 and TRBJ2-5, the complete variable domain is EAGVTQFPSHSVIEKGQTVTLRCDPISGHDNLYWYRRVMGKEIKFLLHFVKESKQDESGMPNNRFLAERTGGTYSTLKVQPAELEDSGVYFCASSLLEAETQYFGPGTRLLVL.